This TCR beta chain originates from a study of identical twins. No donor was unhealthy or non-Caucasian. TCRdb itself ran the 5' RACE reads through MiXCR, one entry per CDR3 protein. The table has around 1.7 million distinct CDR3 sequences, under 35% seen once. Trimming removed 7 bases at V and 4 bases at J, with 20 bases between. Germline CDR1 reads MNHEY; CDR2 reads SVGAGI. This CDR3 spans 15 amino acids. This clonotype was counted ten times or more. This TCR derives from a newborn girl in good health. Sample: cord blood. V gene TRBV6-5 combines with J gene TRBJ2-7; D perhaps matches TRBD2 (6 bases). CDR3 protein: CASTTPKEGSYEQYF. The CDR3, as DNA: TGTGCCAGCACCACACCAAAGGAGGGTTCATACGAGCAGTACTTC.